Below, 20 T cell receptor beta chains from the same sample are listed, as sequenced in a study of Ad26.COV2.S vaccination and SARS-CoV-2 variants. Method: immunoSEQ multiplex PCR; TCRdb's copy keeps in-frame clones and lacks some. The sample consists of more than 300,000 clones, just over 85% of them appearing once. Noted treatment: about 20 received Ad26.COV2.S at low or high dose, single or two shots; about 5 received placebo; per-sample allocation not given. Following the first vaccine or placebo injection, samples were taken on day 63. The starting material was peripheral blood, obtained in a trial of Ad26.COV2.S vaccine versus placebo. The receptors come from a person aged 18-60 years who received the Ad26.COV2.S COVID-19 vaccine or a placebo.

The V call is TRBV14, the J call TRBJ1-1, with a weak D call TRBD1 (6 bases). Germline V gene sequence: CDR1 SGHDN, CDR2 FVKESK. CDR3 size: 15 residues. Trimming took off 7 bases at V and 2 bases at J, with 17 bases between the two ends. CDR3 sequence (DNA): TGTGCCAGCAAGGGGGGGGGCTGGAGAAACACTGAAGCTTTCTTT. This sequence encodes CASKGGGWRNTEAFF.

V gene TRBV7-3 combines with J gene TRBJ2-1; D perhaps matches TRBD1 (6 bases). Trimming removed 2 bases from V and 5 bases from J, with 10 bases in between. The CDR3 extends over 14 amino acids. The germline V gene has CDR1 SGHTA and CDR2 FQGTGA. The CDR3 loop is CASSLGGTNNEQFF. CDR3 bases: TGTGCCAGCAGCTTAGGTGGGACAAACAATGAGCAGTTCTTC. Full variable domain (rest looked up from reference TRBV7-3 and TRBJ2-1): GAGVSQTPSNKVTEKGKYVELRCDPISGHTALYWYRQSLGQGPEFLIYFQGTGAADDSGLPNDRFFAVRPEGSVSTLKIQRTERGDSAVYLCASSLGGTNNEQFFGPGTRLTVL.

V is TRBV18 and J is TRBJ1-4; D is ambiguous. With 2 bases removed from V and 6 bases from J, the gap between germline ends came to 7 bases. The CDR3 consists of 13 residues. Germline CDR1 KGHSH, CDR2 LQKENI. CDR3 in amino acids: CASSPTRDEKLFF. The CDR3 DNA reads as TGTGCCAGCTCACCAACGCGGGATGAAAAACTGTTTTTT.

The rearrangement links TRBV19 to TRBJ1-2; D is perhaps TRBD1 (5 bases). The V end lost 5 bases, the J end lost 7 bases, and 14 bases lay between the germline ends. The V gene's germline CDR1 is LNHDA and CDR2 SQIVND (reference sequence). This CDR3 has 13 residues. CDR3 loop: CASSPRAGTGYTF. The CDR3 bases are TGTGCCAGTAGTCCCCGAGCCGGGACTGGCTACACCTTC.

The CDR3 here is CASSKASGYEFF. CDR3 DNA sequence: TGTGCCAGCAGCAAAGCTTCGGGATATGAGTTCTTC. The rearrangement joins TRBV21-1 to TRBJ2-1; the table's D call of TRBD2 was not tested on the DNA. TRBV21-1 is reported as a pseudogene. The CDR3 totals 12 residues.

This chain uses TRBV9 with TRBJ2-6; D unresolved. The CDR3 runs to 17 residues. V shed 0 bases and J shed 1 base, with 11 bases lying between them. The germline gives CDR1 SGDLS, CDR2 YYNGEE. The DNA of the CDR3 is TGTGCCAGCAGCGTAGGGGCGGTCCCTTCTGGGGCCAACGTCCTGACTTTC. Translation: CASSVGAVPSGANVLTF. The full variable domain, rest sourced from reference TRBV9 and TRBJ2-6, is DSGVTQTPKHLITATGQRVTLRCSPRSGDLSVYWYQQSLDQGLQFLIQYYNGEERAKGNILERFSAQQFPDLHSELNLSSLELGDSALYFCASSVGAVPSGANVLTFGAGSRLTVL.

The CDR3 coding sequence is TGTGCCAGCAGTCTTAGGCGGGGGGAAATCCAAGAGACCCAGTACTTC. Translation: CASSLRRGEIQETQYF. V gene TRBV14 combines with J gene TRBJ2-5; TRBD2 matches at 8 bases. CDR1 is SGHDN and CDR2 is FVKESK in the germline V gene. This CDR3 has 16 residues. V trimming: 6 bases; J trimming: 1 base; junction bases outside the gene matches: 10.

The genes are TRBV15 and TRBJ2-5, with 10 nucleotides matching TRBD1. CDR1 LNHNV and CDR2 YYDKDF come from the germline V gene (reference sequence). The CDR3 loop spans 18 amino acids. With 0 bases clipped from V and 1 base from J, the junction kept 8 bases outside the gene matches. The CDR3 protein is CATSRDRPGQGLQETQYF. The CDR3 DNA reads TGTGCCACCAGCAGAGACCGCCCGGGACAGGGGCTCCAAGAGACCCAGTACTTC.

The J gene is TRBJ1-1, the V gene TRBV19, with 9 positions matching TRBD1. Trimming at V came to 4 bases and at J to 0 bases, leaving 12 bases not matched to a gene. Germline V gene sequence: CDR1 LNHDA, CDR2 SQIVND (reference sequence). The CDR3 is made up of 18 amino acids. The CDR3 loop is CASSTRDRGINMNTEAFF. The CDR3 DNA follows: TGTGCCAGTAGTACTCGAGACAGGGGGATAAACATGAACACTGAAGCTTTCTTT. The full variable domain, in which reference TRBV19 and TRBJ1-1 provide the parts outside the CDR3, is DGGITQSPKYLFRKEGQNVTLSCEQNLNHDAMYWYRQDPGQGLRLIYYSQIVNDFQKGDIAEGYSVSREKKESFPLTVTSAQKNPTAFYLCASSTRDRGINMNTEAFFGQGTRLTVV.

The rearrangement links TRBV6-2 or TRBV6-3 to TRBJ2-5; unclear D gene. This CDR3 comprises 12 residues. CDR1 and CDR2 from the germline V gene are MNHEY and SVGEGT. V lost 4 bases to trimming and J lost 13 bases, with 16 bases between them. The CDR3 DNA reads TGTGCCAGCAGTTCAGGCCCTTATCCTGGGTACTTC. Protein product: CASSSGPYPGYF.

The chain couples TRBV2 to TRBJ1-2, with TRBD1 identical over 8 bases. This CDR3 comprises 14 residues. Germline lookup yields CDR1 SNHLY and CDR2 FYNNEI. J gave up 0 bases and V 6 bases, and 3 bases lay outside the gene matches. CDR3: CASRDRGTNYGYTF. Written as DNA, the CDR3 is TGTGCCAGCAGAGACAGGGGTACTAACTATGGCTACACCTTC. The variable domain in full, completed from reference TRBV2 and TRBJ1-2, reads EPEVTQTPSHQVTQMGQEVILRCVPISNHLYFYWYRQILGQKVEFLVSFYNNEISEKSEIFDDQFSVERPDGSNFTLKIRSTKLEDSAMYFCASRDRGTNYGYTFGSGTRLTVV.

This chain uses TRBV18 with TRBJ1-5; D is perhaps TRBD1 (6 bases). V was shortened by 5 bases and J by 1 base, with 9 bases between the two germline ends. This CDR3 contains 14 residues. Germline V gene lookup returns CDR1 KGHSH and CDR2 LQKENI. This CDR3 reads CASSYTGSNQPQHF. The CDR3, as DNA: TGTGCCAGCTCATACACAGGGAGCAATCAGCCCCAGCATTTT.

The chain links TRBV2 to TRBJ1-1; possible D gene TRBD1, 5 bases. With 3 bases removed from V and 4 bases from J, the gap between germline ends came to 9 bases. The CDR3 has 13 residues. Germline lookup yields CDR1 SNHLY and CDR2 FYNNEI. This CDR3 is CASSDRRATEAFF. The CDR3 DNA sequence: TGTGCCAGCAGTGACCGCAGGGCCACTGAAGCTTTCTTT.

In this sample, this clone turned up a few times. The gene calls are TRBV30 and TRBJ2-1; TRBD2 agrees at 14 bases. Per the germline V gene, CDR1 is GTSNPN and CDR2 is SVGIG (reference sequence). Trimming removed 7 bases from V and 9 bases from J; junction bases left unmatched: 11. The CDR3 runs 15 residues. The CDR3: CASAPTSGGAGEQFF. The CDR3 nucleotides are TGTGCCTCCGCCCCGACTAGCGGGGGGGCTGGTGAGCAGTTCTTC. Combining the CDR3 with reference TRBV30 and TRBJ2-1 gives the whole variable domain SQTIHQWPATLVQPVGSPLSLECTVEGTSNPNLYWYRQAAGRGLQLLFYSVGIGQISSEVPQNLSASRPQDRQFILSSKKLLLSDSGFYLCASAPTSGGAGEQFFGPGTRLTVL.

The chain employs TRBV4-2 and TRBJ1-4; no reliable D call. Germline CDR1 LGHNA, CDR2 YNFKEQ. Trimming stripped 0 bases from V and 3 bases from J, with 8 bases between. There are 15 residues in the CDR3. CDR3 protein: CASSQDPAANEKLFF. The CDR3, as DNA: TGTGCCAGCAGCCAAGATCCGGCAGCTAATGAAAAACTGTTTTTT.

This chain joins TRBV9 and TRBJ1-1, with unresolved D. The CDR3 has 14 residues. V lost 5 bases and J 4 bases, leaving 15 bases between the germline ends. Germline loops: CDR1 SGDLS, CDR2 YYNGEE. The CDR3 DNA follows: TGTGCCAGCAGTCCAAATGGGGAGAGCACTGAAGCTTTCTTT. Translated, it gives CASSPNGESTEAFF.

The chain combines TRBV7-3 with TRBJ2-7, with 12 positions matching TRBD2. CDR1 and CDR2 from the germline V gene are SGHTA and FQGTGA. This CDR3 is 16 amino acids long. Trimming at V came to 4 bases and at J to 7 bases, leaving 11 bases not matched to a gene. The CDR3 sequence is CASSSYGLAGMGEQYF. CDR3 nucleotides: TGTGCCAGCAGCTCCTACGGACTAGCGGGGATGGGGGAGCAGTACTTC.

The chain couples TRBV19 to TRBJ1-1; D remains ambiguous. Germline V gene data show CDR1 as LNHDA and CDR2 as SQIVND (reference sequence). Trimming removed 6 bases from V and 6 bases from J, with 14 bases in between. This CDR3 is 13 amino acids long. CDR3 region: CASSDRLRAEAFF. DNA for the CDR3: TGTGCCAGTAGCGATCGCCTGAGGGCTGAAGCTTTCTTT.

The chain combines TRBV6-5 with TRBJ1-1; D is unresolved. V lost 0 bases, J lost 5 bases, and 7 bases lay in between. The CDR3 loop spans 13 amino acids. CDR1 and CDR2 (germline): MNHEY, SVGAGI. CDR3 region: CASSYSTGTEAFF. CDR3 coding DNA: TGTGCCAGCAGTTACTCGACGGGTACTGAAGCTTTCTTT.

The CDR3 DNA follows: TGTGCCAGCAGTGAAGATGGCGGTTCACCCCTCCACTTT. Amino acids: CASSEDGGSPLHF. The chain combines TRBV6-1 with TRBJ1-6; D unresolved. The CDR3 length is 13 residues. CDR1 is MNHNS, CDR2 SASEGT, per germline. The V end was cut by 1 base, the J end by 9 bases, with 7 bases between.